These 30 T cell receptor beta chains came from one sample sequenced in a study of blood T cells in healthy people across ages. Through a sample-barcoded 5' primer and a J-beta primer mix, a second PCR was run for roughly 6 to 12 cycles. TCRdb used MiXCR to reprocess the 5' RACE reads, holding one entry per CDR3 protein. This sample has around 900,000 distinct CDR3 sequences, with around 28% found just once. Material: blood. All receptors come from a woman older than 75 in good health.

In this sample, this clonotype turned up many times. V gene TRBV12-3 or TRBV12-4 combines with J gene TRBJ1-5; D possibly corresponds to TRBD1 (6 bases). The V end was cut by 5 bases, the J end by 4 bases, with 18 bases between. The CDR3 consists of 16 residues. Here the CDR3 DNA reads TGTGCCAGCAGTGCCCCAGGGGCTAGAGCAAATCAGCCCCAGCATTTT. Protein product: CASSAPGARANQPQHF.

In this sample, this clonotype turned up many times. The J gene is TRBJ2-4, the V gene TRBV6-2 or TRBV6-3; D possibly corresponds to TRBD1 (7 bases). The CDR3 totals 15 residues. Germline V gene sequence: CDR1 MNHEY, CDR2 SVGEGT. Trimming took off 4 bases at V and 3 bases at J, with 13 bases between the two ends. CDR3 residues: CASSFQGGIKNIQYF. The CDR3 nucleotides read TGTGCCAGCAGTTTCCAGGGGGGTATCAAAAACATTCAGTACTTC.

The rearrangement uses TRBV27 and TRBJ1-1; D uncertain. Germline V gene data show CDR1 as MNHEY and CDR2 as SMNVEV (reference sequence). The CDR3 covers 15 residues. Trimming cost V 1 base and J 4 bases, with 13 bases left between them. This CDR3 reads CASSLWSRAGTEAFF. The CDR3 DNA follows: TGTGCCAGCAGTTTATGGTCTCGGGCGGGCACTGAAGCTTTCTTT.

With regard to this clonotype: This may stem from a read error, because a much larger clone lies one nucleotide away. This chain links TRBV6-5 with TRBJ1-2; D gene uncertain. The CDR3 is made up of 14 amino acids. Per the germline V gene, CDR1 is MNHEY and CDR2 is SVGAGI. In DNA form, the CDR3 reads TGTGCCTGCAGTTACTCGATAGGGCGAGGTTTCCACACCTTC. It codes for CACSYSIGRGFHTF.

This clonotype has only a few counts. J is TRBJ1-6 and V is TRBV5-1; D might be TRBD1 (6 bases). Trimming cost V 4 bases and J 4 bases, with 18 bases left between them. The CDR3 length is 17 residues. Germline V lookup: CDR1 SGHRS, CDR2 YFSETQ. In nucleotides, the CDR3 is TGCGCCAGCAGCAGGACGGGACACCTGGGTTATAATTCACCCCTCCACTTT. Protein product: CASSRTGHLGYNSPLHF.

Concerning this clonotype itself: This may arise from a read error, as a much more abundant clone is one base away. This chain connects TRBV29-1 to TRBJ1-1, with D unclear. V dropped 5 bases and J dropped 4 bases, with 8 bases sitting between them. CDR3 length: 11 residues. Germline V gene sequence: CDR1 SQVTM, CDR2 ANQGSEA. Here the CDR3 reads CSVLMSTEAFF. The DNA for the CDR3 is TGCAGCGTTCTCATGAGCACTGAAGCTTTCTTT. The whole variable domain, filled in from reference TRBV29-1 and TRBJ1-1, reads SAVISQKPSRDICQRGTSLTIQCQVDSQVTMMFWYRQQPGQSLTLIATANQGSEATYESGFVIDKFPISRPNLTFSTLTVSNMSPEDSSIYLCSVLMSTEAFFGQGTRLTVV.

This clonotype was found a few times. This clone may be a read error of a much larger clone one base away. The rearrangement links TRBV5-1 to TRBJ2-7; weak D call: TRBD2 (6 bases). V was clipped by 4 bases and J by 6 bases, with 17 bases between them. CDR3 length equals 14 residues. CDR1 is SGHRS and CDR2 is YFSETQ in the germline V gene. The CDR3 DNA sequence: TGCGCCAGCAGCCAGAGGGCCCCCGGGGGCGAGCAGTACTTC. Residues: CASSQRAPGGEQYF. The full variable domain, in which reference TRBV5-1 and TRBJ2-7 provide the parts outside the CDR3, is KAGVTQTPRYLIKTRGQQVTLSCSPISGHRSVSWYQQTPGQGLQFLFEYFSETQRNKGNFPGRFSGRQFSNSRSEMNVSTLELGDSALYLCASSQRAPGGEQYFGPGTRLTVT.

This clonotype has ten or more counts. V usage is TRBV6-1 and J usage is TRBJ2-1; the D gene could be TRBD1 or TRBD2 (5 bases each). This CDR3 is built from 18 residues. From germline, CDR1 is MNHNS and CDR2 SASEGT. Trimming took off 5 bases at V and 1 base at J, with 21 bases between the two ends. The CDR3 loop is CASSRTWGNGGSYNEQFF. The CDR3 coding sequence is TGTGCCAGCAGTAGAACGTGGGGGAACGGCGGATCCTACAATGAGCAGTTCTTC.

This clonotype was detected ten times or more. The genes are TRBV6-5 and TRBJ2-3, with D possibly TRBD1 on 6 matching bases. This CDR3 region has 15 residues. V was clipped by 5 bases and J by 0 bases, with 12 bases between them. CDR1 MNHEY and CDR2 SVGAGI come from the germline V gene. CDR3: CASSPRGLSTDTQYF. The CDR3 nucleotides are TGTGCCAGCAGTCCCAGGGGCCTAAGCACAGATACGCAGTATTTT.

This clonotype was recorded at least ten times. The gene calls are TRBV29-1 and TRBJ1-2, with TRBD1 matching over 12 bases. The CDR3 loop spans 16 amino acids. CDR1 is SQVTM and CDR2 is ANQGSEA in the germline V gene. V gave up 3 bases and J gave up 4 bases; unmatched junction bases: 9. The CDR3 here is CSVDGTGGPGGYGYTF. The CDR3 DNA reads as TGCAGCGTTGATGGGACAGGGGGCCCAGGCGGCTATGGCTACACCTTC.

The rearrangement joins TRBV10-3 to TRBJ2-3, with 10 bases identical to TRBD2. The length of the CDR3 is 15 residues. V dropped 8 bases and J dropped 1; count of bases not matched to a gene: 6. CDR1 is ENHRY, CDR2 SYGVKD, per germline. In nucleotides, the CDR3 is TGTGCCATCCGTCGGACTAGCGGAGGCACAGATACGCAGTATTTT. Its translation is CAIRRTSGGTDTQYF.

This clonotype was seen ten or more times. The rearrangement links TRBV5-6 to TRBJ2-7; D gene unclear. The CDR3 is 12 residues long. CDR1 SGHDT and CDR2 YYEEEE come from the germline V gene. The V end was cut by 0 bases, the J end by 5 bases, with 6 bases between. The CDR3 DNA sequence: TGTGCCAGCAGCTTGGGGCTTAACGAGCAGTACTTC. Residues: CASSLGLNEQYF.

This clonotype was counted ten times or more. The chain has TRBV30 and TRBJ2-3; D might be TRBD1 or TRBD2, each matching 5 bases. Germline assignment: CDR1 GTSNPN and CDR2 SVGIG (reference sequence). CDR3 length: 14 residues. Deletions cut 1 base from V and 0 bases from J, with 8 bases between. The CDR3 loop reads CAWSAGGSTDTQYF. The CDR3, as DNA: TGTGCCTGGAGTGCTGGGGGTAGCACAGATACGCAGTATTTT.

This clonotype was detected many times. This chain links TRBV12-3 or TRBV12-4 with TRBJ2-3, with 7 bases aligning to TRBD1. Unmatched junction bases numbered 10, after V lost 6 bases and J lost 1 base. The CDR3 extends over 16 amino acids. As DNA, the CDR3 is TGTGCCAGCAGCGATCGACAGGGCGGTCGCACAGATACGCAGTATTTT. It yields the protein CASSDRQGGRTDTQYF.

This clonotype occurred many times. The chain couples TRBV11-2 to TRBJ1-6; no definite D call. The CDR3 consists of 11 residues. Per germline, CDR1 SGHAT and CDR2 FQNNGV. Trimming stripped 5 bases from V and 10 bases from J, with 6 bases between. This chain's CDR3 is CASSLYSPLHF. In DNA, the CDR3 is TGTGCCAGCAGCCTTTACTCACCCCTCCACTTT. The complete variable domain, with remaining parts taken from reference TRBV11-2 and TRBJ1-6, reads EAGVAQSPRYKIIEKRQSVAFWCNPISGHATLYWYQQILGQGPKLLIQFQNNGVVDDSQLPKDRFSAERLKGVDSTLKIQPAKLEDSAVYLCASSLYSPLHFGNGTRLTVT.

This clonotype was detected many times. The J gene is TRBJ2-3, the V gene TRBV4-3, with D possibly being TRBD1 (5 bases). The CDR3 totals 14 residues. From germline, CDR1 is LGHNA and CDR2 YSLEER. Between the trimmed V and J ends, which lost 0 bases and 9 bases, there was a span of 13 bases. The DNA of the CDR3 is TGCGCCAGCAGCCAAGATTACAGGACCTCAACGCAGTATTTT. It encodes CASSQDYRTSTQYF.

This clonotype was seen ten or more times. The chain combines TRBV20-1 with TRBJ1-4, with D maybe TRBD1 (5 bases). The CDR3 length is 15 residues. V was cut by 1 base and J by 2 bases, with 11 bases left in between. Germline CDR1 and CDR2: DFQATT and SNEGSKA (reference sequence). The CDR3 protein is CSARAGVKTNEKLFF. CDR3 bases: TGCAGTGCTAGAGCGGGGGTAAAGACTAATGAAAAACTGTTTTTT.

The rearrangement joins TRBV30 to TRBJ2-3; 7 nucleotides agree with TRBD1. Germline V CDR1 and CDR2: GTSNPN, SVGIG (reference sequence). The CDR3 is 15 amino acids. After removal of 5 bases from V and 4 bases from J, the junction contained 12 bases not matched to a gene. Here the CDR3 DNA reads TGTGCCTGGGCTACCACAGGGGTAAGGGCAGATACGCAGTATTTT. Residues: CAWATTGVRADTQYF.

This clonotype was seen a handful of times. This CDR3 is CASAGGSNTGELFF. CDR3 DNA sequence: TGTGCCAGCGCGGGGGGCTCGAACACCGGGGAGCTGTTTTTT. V usage is TRBV6-6 and J usage is TRBJ2-2; 8 nucleotides agree with TRBD2. CDR1 is MNHNY and CDR2 is SVGAGI in the germline V gene (reference sequence). This CDR3 is 14 amino acids long. The V and J ends lost 8 bases and 0 bases, in that order; junction bases with no gene match: 2.

This clonotype occurred many times. The J gene is TRBJ1-6, the V gene TRBV6-5, with TRBD1 matching over 8 bases. CDR1 and CDR2 (germline): MNHEY, SVGAGI. This CDR3 spans 14 amino acids. V lost 6 bases and J lost 7; bases outside the gene matches: 5. For the CDR3, the DNA is TGTGCCAGCAGCTACCGGGACAGGAATTCACCCCTCCACTTT. Its translation: CASSYRDRNSPLHF.

This clonotype was seen repeatedly, ten times or more. This chain joins TRBV2 and TRBJ2-3, with D hard to call. Trimming pared 6 bases from V and 6 bases from J, leaving 16 bases between. The germline gives CDR1 SNHLY, CDR2 FYNNEI. The CDR3 totals 14 residues. CDR3 amino acids: CASRTSEAPDTQYF. Written as DNA, the CDR3 is TGTGCCAGCAGGACGTCAGAGGCCCCGGATACGCAGTATTTT.

At least ten counts were recorded for this clonotype. This chain connects TRBV6-2 or TRBV6-3 to TRBJ2-3; D may be TRBD1 or TRBD2 (5 bases each). Deletions cut 6 bases from V and 2 bases from J, with 15 bases between. Germline-derived CDR1 and CDR2 are MNHEY and SVGEGT. The CDR3 spans 15 residues. CDR3 coding DNA: TGTGCCAGCAGCCACGGCTTGGGGACCACAGATACGCAGTATTTT. Residues: CASSHGLGTTDTQYF.

This clonotype was recorded at least ten times. The chain uses TRBV12-3 or TRBV12-4 and TRBJ2-3; D is unclear. The CDR3 sequence is 14 residues long. Deletions cut 5 bases from V and 4 bases from J, with 13 bases between. The CDR3 reads CASSPGRVADTQYF. The CDR3 DNA is TGTGCCAGCAGTCCCGGGCGAGTGGCAGATACGCAGTATTTT.

The V call is TRBV18, the J call TRBJ2-2; D is unresolved. The CDR3 has 15 amino acids. V lost 3 bases, J lost 0 bases, and 8 bases lay in between. Germline V gene data show CDR1 as KGHSH and CDR2 as LQKENI. The CDR3 DNA sequence: TGTGCCAGCTCACCCGGGCAGACGAACACCGGGGAGCTGTTTTTT. It specifies CASSPGQTNTGELFF.

The rearrangement joins TRBV6-2 or TRBV6-3 to TRBJ2-1, with TRBD2 identical over 8 bases. J gave up 0 bases and V 5 bases, and 6 bases lay outside the gene matches. Germline lookup yields CDR1 MNHEY and CDR2 SVGEGT. The CDR3 has 16 residues. CDR3 bases: TGTGCCAGCAGTGGTGGACTAGCAGGCTCCTACAATGAGCAGTTCTTC. This sequence encodes CASSGGLAGSYNEQFF.

This clonotype occurred many times. The chain joins TRBV29-1 to TRBJ2-5, with D possibly being TRBD2 (6 bases). V gave up 7 bases and J gave up 1 base, with 10 bases separating them. CDR1 is SQVTM, CDR2 ANQGSEA, per germline. The CDR3 sequence is 12 residues long. CDR3 residues: CSAWDSQETQYF. The CDR3 nucleotides are TGCAGCGCTTGGGACTCCCAAGAGACCCAGTACTTC.

The V and J genes are TRBV29-1 and TRBJ2-7, with D possibly TRBD1 on 5 matching bases. Germline V gene lookup returns CDR1 SQVTM and CDR2 ANQGSEA. This CDR3 spans 14 amino acids. V was shortened by 0 bases and J by 3 bases, with 12 bases between the two germline ends. CDR3 nucleotides: TGCAGCGTTGAAGATCAGGGAACGCACTACGAGCAGTACTTC. This sequence encodes CSVEDQGTHYEQYF.

The V gene is TRBV20-1, the J gene TRBJ2-6, with D maybe TRBD2 (6 bases). The CDR3 totals 16 residues. The germline V and J ends were trimmed by 0 bases and 8 bases, with 17 bases remaining between them. Germline V gives CDR1 DFQATT, CDR2 SNEGSKA (reference sequence). This CDR3 reads CSARELGGPSTNVLTF. Here the CDR3 DNA reads TGCAGTGCTAGAGAGTTGGGAGGTCCTTCGACCAACGTCCTGACTTTC.

This clonotype has a count of ten or more. This chain joins TRBV7-2 and TRBJ2-3, with a tentative D call TRBD2 (6 bases). V shed 10 bases and J shed 5 bases, with 19 bases lying between them. The CDR3 consists of 14 residues. Germline CDR1 reads SGHTA; CDR2 reads FQGNSA. The CDR3 nucleotides are TGTGCCACCTCGGGACCCCCCGGGGGAGATACGCAGTATTTT. Translated: CATSGPPGGDTQYF.

The rearrangement links TRBV20-1 to TRBJ2-2; D might be TRBD1 (6 bases). This CDR3 contains 16 residues. Germline-derived CDR1 and CDR2 are DFQATT and SNEGSKA (reference sequence). Trimming shortened V by 3 bases and J by 4 bases, and 18 bases separated the two germline ends. The chain's CDR3 is CSASGLEDRSTGELFF. The CDR3 DNA follows: TGCAGTGCTAGTGGCTTAGAAGACAGGAGCACCGGGGAGCTGTTTTTT.